Below, 11 T cell receptor beta chains from the same sample are listed, as sequenced in a study of T-cell memory formation after mild COVID-19. TCRdb re-called the 5' RACE reads with MiXCR, one entry per CDR3 protein. The data contain roughly 14,000 distinct CDR3 sequences, around a fifth of them singletons. Sequencing input: PBMCs or a T cell subset sorted from them (not recorded which). The source is a man between 18 and 35 years old who had mild COVID-19 (a few samples of this study predate the infection). Cell type and time point are not known.

This clonotype was seen many times. The chain employs TRBV5-6 and TRBJ2-1; tentative D call: TRBD2 (5 bases). The CDR3 has 17 amino acids. V lost 4 bases to trimming and J lost 3 bases, with 20 bases between them. CDR1 and CDR2 from the germline V gene are SGHDT and YYEEEE. CDR3 region: CASSNPFEGIDYNEQFF. In DNA form, the CDR3 reads TGTGCCAGCAGCAACCCGTTTGAGGGAATTGACTACAATGAGCAGTTCTTC.

There are many counts of this clonotype. This chain uses TRBV27 with TRBJ2-7, with D perhaps TRBD1 (5 bases). V was clipped by 4 bases and J by 2 bases, with 12 bases between them. Germline V gene lookup returns CDR1 MNHEY and CDR2 SMNVEV (reference sequence). The CDR3 is 14 amino acids. Here the CDR3 DNA reads TGTGCCAGCAGTTGGGCAGGGCCCACCTACGAGCAGTACTTC. It yields the protein CASSWAGPTYEQYF.

This clonotype was counted at least ten times. CDR3 DNA: TGTGCCAGCAGCTTAAGGCAGGGAAGGAATCAGCCCCAGCATTTT. Its translation is CASSLRQGRNQPQHF. The chain links TRBV7-6 to TRBJ1-5, with a tentative D call TRBD1 (5 bases). The CDR3 length is 15 residues. In germline, CDR1 is SGHVS, CDR2 FNYEAQ. Between the trimmed V and J ends, which lost 2 bases and 4 bases, there was a span of 12 bases.

The sample holds many counts of this clonotype. The chain links TRBV3-1 to TRBJ1-5; 7 nucleotides align to TRBD1. This CDR3 comprises 14 residues. Germline trimming cut 5 bases from V and 1 base from J; bases unmatched to any gene: 2. CDR1 is LGHDT and CDR2 is YNNKEL in the germline V gene (reference sequence). The DNA for the CDR3 is TGTGCCAGCAGCTCCAGGGGGAGCAATCAGCCCCAGCATTTT. Amino acid sequence: CASSSRGSNQPQHF.

J is TRBJ1-2 and V is TRBV27; maybe TRBD1 (5 bases). The length of the CDR3 is 15 residues. Germline V gives CDR1 MNHEY, CDR2 SMNVEV (reference sequence). V shed 8 bases and J shed 5 bases, with 21 bases lying between them. The CDR3: CASRLSWSEGYGYTF. The CDR3 DNA sequence: TGTGCCAGCCGATTGAGCTGGTCGGAGGGGTATGGCTACACCTTC.

This clonotype was seen many times. The chain employs TRBV7-6 and TRBJ2-6; D unresolved. V was pared by 8 bases and J by 3 bases, with 20 bases between. This CDR3 is built from 17 residues. Germline values: CDR1 SGHVS, CDR2 FNYEAQ. The CDR3: CASRSGQPPDGANVLTF. As DNA, the CDR3 is TGTGCCAGCCGAAGTGGGCAGCCCCCTGATGGGGCCAACGTCCTGACTTTC.

Many counts were recorded for this clonotype. The chain combines TRBV7-9 with TRBJ2-7; 9 nucleotides agree with TRBD1. Losses at the gene ends were 6 bases for V and 3 bases for J; bases not matched to a gene: 9. CDR3 length: 15 residues. Germline V gene sequence: CDR1 SEHNR, CDR2 FQNEAQ (reference sequence). The CDR3, as DNA: TGTGCCAGCAGTCTACCCGGGACAGGGAACTACGAGCAGTACTTC. Its translation is CASSLPGTGNYEQYF.

Many counts were recorded for this clonotype. The chain employs TRBV10-3 and TRBJ2-7, with D hard to call. The CDR3 extends over 14 amino acids. Trimming removed 6 bases at V and 3 bases at J, with 15 bases between. Germline CDR1 ENHRY, CDR2 SYGVKD. In DNA form, the CDR3 reads TGTGCCATCAGATCTGGAGTTGCCGGCTACGAGCAGTACGTC. Protein: CAIRSGVAGYEQYV.

In this sample, this clonotype turned up many times. V gene TRBV27 combines with J gene TRBJ1-2; TRBD1 is a possible D gene (5 bases). Germline V lookup: CDR1 MNHEY, CDR2 SMNVEV (reference sequence). The CDR3 is 13 residues long. Deletions cut 1 base from V and 8 bases from J, with 11 bases between. The CDR3, as DNA: TGTGCCAGCAGTTTATATCCCAGGGTGGGCTACACCTTC. This encodes CASSLYPRVGYTF.

Many counts were recorded for this clonotype. This rearrangement joins TRBV9 to TRBJ1-1; 9 nucleotides line up with TRBD1. Germline CDR1 SGDLS, CDR2 YYNGEE. This CDR3 is built from 15 residues. The V and J ends lost 3 bases and 8 bases, in that order; junction bases with no gene match: 11. This CDR3 reads CASSEPPGTGSEAFF. CDR3 nucleotide sequence: TGTGCCAGCAGCGAACCCCCCGGGACAGGGTCGGAAGCTTTCTTT. The variable domain in full, completed from reference TRBV9 and TRBJ1-1, reads DSGVTQTPKHLITATGQRVTLRCSPRSGDLSVYWYQQSLDQGLQFLIQYYNGEERAKGNILERFSAQQFPDLHSELNLSSLELGDSALYFCASSEPPGTGSEAFFGQGTRLTVV.

This clonotype was picked up many times. The gene calls are TRBV27 and TRBJ2-3; D is unclear. V was shortened by 1 base and J by 6 bases, with 11 bases between the two germline ends. The CDR3 runs 14 residues. Germline lookup yields CDR1 MNHEY and CDR2 SMNVEV (reference sequence). Here the CDR3 reads CASSLWPAVDTQYF. CDR3 bases: TGTGCCAGCAGTTTATGGCCAGCAGTCGATACGCAGTATTTT.